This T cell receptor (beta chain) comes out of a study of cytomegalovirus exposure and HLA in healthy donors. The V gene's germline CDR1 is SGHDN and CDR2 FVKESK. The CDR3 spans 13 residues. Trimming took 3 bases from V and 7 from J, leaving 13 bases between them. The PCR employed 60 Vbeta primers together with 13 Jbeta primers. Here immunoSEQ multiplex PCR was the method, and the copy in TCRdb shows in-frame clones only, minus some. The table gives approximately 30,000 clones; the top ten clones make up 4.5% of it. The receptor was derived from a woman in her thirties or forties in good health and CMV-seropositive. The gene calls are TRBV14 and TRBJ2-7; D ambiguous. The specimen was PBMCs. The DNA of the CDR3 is TGTGCCAGCAGCCAGTCCCCGTTGAGGGAGCAGTACTTC. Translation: CASSQSPLREQYF.